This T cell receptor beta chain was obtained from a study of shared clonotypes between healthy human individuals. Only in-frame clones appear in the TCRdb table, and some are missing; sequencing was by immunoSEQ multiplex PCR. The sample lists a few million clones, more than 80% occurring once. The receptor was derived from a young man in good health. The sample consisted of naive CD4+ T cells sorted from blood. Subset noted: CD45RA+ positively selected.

CDR3 DNA: TGTGCCAGCAGCTTAGGGCGGGGTACGGCTGAAGCTTTCTTT. Translated: CASSLGRGTAEAFF. The J gene is TRBJ1-1, the V gene TRBV7-9; D gene unclear. This CDR3 has 14 amino acids. CDR1 is SEHNR and CDR2 is FQNEAQ in the germline V gene (reference sequence). The V gene lost 1 base and the J gene lost 6 bases, with 12 bases spanning the gap.